The 21 T cell receptor beta chains presented below share a single source sample, sequenced in a study of T cell clusters in autoimmune cytopenias. One tube held mixed TRB-A and TRB-B primer pools for touch-down PCR. TCRdb re-called the multiplex PCR reads, yielding one record per CDR3 amino acid sequence without DNA. This table holds around 8,000 distinct CDR3 sequences. TRB was amplified from roughly 270 ng of peripheral blood genomic DNA per sample. These same data were also listed under a study on T cell repertoires in aging, cancer and after chemotherapy.

Sequenced sample: peripheral blood. These receptors all come from a human donor with an autoimmune cytopenia or autoimmune hepatitis (not recorded which).

The chain combines TRBV13 with TRBJ1-6; TCRdb reports TRBD1, a call that lacks DNA to check it against. The CDR3 runs to 14 residues. Germline V lookup: CDR1 PRHDT, CDR2 FYEKMQ (reference sequence). This CDR3 reads CASSLERGDSPLHF.

This chain uses TRBV20-1 with TRBJ2-3; TCRdb selects TRBD2, and the lack of DNA leaves this call unchecked. The CDR3 sequence is 15 residues long. Germline V CDR1 and CDR2: DFQATT, SNEGSKA (reference sequence). The CDR3 sequence is CSARYQGPSTDTQYF.

This clonotype is labeled medium-sized based on frequency. This chain's CDR3 is CAWSPRRHHLGEQYF. The chain recombines TRBV30 with TRBJ2-7. Germline CDR1 and CDR2: GTSNPN and SVGIG (reference sequence). CDR3 size: 15 residues.

By frequency, this clonotype registers medium-sized. The chain joins TRBV7-2 to TRBJ2-4. The CDR3 has 17 residues. Per germline, CDR1 SGHTA and CDR2 FQGNSA. The CDR3 protein is CASSTPTAKLANNIQYF.

J is TRBJ2-1 and V is TRBV20-1; TCRdb proposes TRBD1, but this gene call is untestable without DNA. The germline V gene encodes CDR1 DFQATT and CDR2 SNEGSKA (reference sequence). This CDR3 contains 15 residues. This chain's CDR3 is CSARGTGGGYNEQFF.

The chain uses TRBV4-2 and TRBJ2-1; absent DNA, TCRdb's TRBD2 call cannot be checked. CDR3 length: 19 amino acids. Germline lookup yields CDR1 LGHNA and CDR2 YNFKEQ. The CDR3 protein is CASSQDLGLASNSYNEQFF.

Frequency places this clonotype as medium-sized. The rearrangement links TRBV7-6 to TRBJ2-1; with no DNA, the TCRdb D assignment of TRBD1 cannot be verified. The germline V gene encodes CDR1 SGHVS and CDR2 FNYEAQ. CDR3 length: 16 amino acids. Here the CDR3 reads CASSRGQGASYNEQFF. The complete variable domain, with remaining parts taken from reference TRBV7-6 and TRBJ2-1, reads GAGVSQSPRYKVTKRGQDVALRCDPISGHVSLYWYRQALGQGPEFLTYFNYEAQQDKSGLPNDRFSAERPEGSISTLTIQRTEQRDSAMYRCASSRGQGASYNEQFFGPGTRLTVL.

According to its frequency, this clonotype is medium-sized. The chain employs TRBV11-2 and TRBJ2-7; TCRdb outputs TRBD1, but without DNA this stays unchecked. CDR1 is SGHAT and CDR2 is FQNNGV in the germline V gene. The CDR3 has 15 residues. CDR3 amino acids: CASSPGPGGPREQYF.

This chain links TRBV19 with TRBJ1-2; TCRdb returns TRBD1, unconfirmable since there is no DNA. Germline-derived CDR1 and CDR2 are LNHDA and SQIVND (reference sequence). The length of the CDR3 is 15 residues. The CDR3 loop is CASSIDFKDRNGYTF.

The chain links TRBV5-1 to TRBJ1-1; without DNA, the TCRdb call of TRBD1 cannot be checked. The CDR3 loop spans 15 amino acids. Germline V CDR1 and CDR2: SGHRS, YFSETQ. Here the CDR3 reads CASGQDQGRGTEAFF.

The chain joins TRBV20-1 to TRBJ2-7; the TCRdb D gene call, TRBD1, has no DNA to confirm it. CDR3 length equals 14 residues. Looked up from germline, CDR1 is DFQATT and CDR2 is SNEGSKA (reference sequence). The CDR3 is CSARDNRGVYEQYF.

This chain joins TRBV18 and TRBJ1-4. Germline V gene lookup returns CDR1 KGHSH and CDR2 LQKENI. The CDR3 consists of 13 residues. The CDR3 region is CASSRSDNEKLFF.

The V call is TRBV5-4, the J call TRBJ1-6; as DNA is missing, the TRBD1 call by TCRdb cannot be tested. Germline CDR1 SGHNT, CDR2 YYREEE (reference sequence). The CDR3 totals 14 residues. The CDR3 sequence: CASSTDRSYSPLHF.

The chain is built from TRBV5-4 and TRBJ2-3. The CDR3 has 15 amino acids. Germline V gene data show CDR1 as SGHNT and CDR2 as YYREEE (reference sequence). CDR3 sequence: CASSWDRSSTDTQYF.

This clonotype is labeled medium-sized based on frequency. This chain uses TRBV12-3 or TRBV12-4 with TRBJ1-2; TCRdb indicates TRBD1, and absent DNA this call remains unverified. The CDR3 runs 15 residues. The CDR3 sequence: CASKTRTEPNYGYTF.

This sequence joins TRBV20-1 and TRBJ1-3. CDR1 and CDR2 from the germline V gene are DFQATT and SNEGSKA (reference sequence). The CDR3 loop spans 13 amino acids. CDR3 region: CSASLGFGNTIYF.

This chain links TRBV12-5 with TRBJ2-3; the D gene TCRdb calls, TRBD1, cannot be checked with no DNA. Germline CDR1 reads LGHNT; CDR2 reads FRNRAP. This CDR3 is built from 15 residues. CDR3 loop: CASGAGQAPTDTQYF.

J is TRBJ1-2 and V is TRBV18; TCRdb picks TRBD1, but there is no DNA to check that call. The CDR3 sequence is 15 residues long. Germline V gives CDR1 KGHSH, CDR2 LQKENI. The CDR3 region is CASSPQGQANYGYTF.

The chain links TRBV27 to TRBJ1-2. The germline CDR1 and CDR2 sequences are MNHEY and SMNVEV (reference sequence). The CDR3 is made up of 17 amino acids. CDR3 region: CASLPGGKEGDSRGYTF.

The chain employs TRBV11-2 and TRBJ2-1; TCRdb's D call, TRBD2, is unchecked because there is no DNA. CDR3 length: 19 residues. The germline V gene encodes CDR1 SGHAT and CDR2 FQNNGV. The CDR3 region is CASSLVRTSGTSRRNEQFF.

This clonotype counts as medium-sized by frequency. The chain has TRBV6-6 and TRBJ2-1. The CDR3 runs to 11 residues. Germline CDR1 MNHNY, CDR2 SVGAGI (reference sequence). This chain's CDR3 is CASSKHNEQFF.